This T cell receptor (beta chain) was sequenced in a study of shared clonotypes between healthy human individuals. Trimming took 2 bases from V and 0 from J, leaving 18 bases between them. This CDR3 has 18 amino acids. Germline CDR1 SGHTA, CDR2 FQGNSA. TCRdb's copy holds only in-frame clones and misses some; the assay was immunoSEQ multiplex PCR. The repertoire holds hundreds of thousands of clones, about three quarters seen once, with around 2% in the top ten. The sample was memory CD4+ T cells sorted from blood. Indicated subset: CD45RA-negative fraction. The V and J genes are TRBV7-2 and TRBJ2-3; tentative D call: TRBD2 (6 bases). The receptor's source is a woman aged 30 to 39 in good health. The DNA for the CDR3 is TGTGCCAGCAGCTTATGGGGCTTCTTGCGGGAAAGCACAGATACGCAGTATTTT. Its protein is CASSLWGFLRESTDTQYF.